The TCR beta chain under discussion was sequenced for a study of T-cell memory formation after mild COVID-19. Regarding the study as a whole: SARS-CoV-2 specificity of second-wave clones peaking day 37 was unconfirmed. Later expanders leaned CD4+, whereas day 15 to 85 contracting clones were balanced CD4/CD8. Memory cells collected pre-infection included some clones that later responded, suggesting cross-reactive memory joined.

From germline, CDR1 is MNHEY and CDR2 SVGAGI. Trimming pared 2 bases from V and 8 bases from J, leaving 12 bases between. The CDR3 covers 13 residues. A 5'RACE reaction primed in the constant segment made cDNA libraries of TCR alpha and TCR beta, and these carried sample barcodes and UMIs. TCRdb re-called the 5' RACE reads through MiXCR, storing one row per CDR3 protein. There are about 440,000 distinct CDR3 sequences in the sample; around 20% occur only once, and about 8.1% lies in the top ten. This clonotype turned up a few times. What it binds is not known. The source is an adult woman who had mild COVID-19 (a few samples of this study predate the infection). Cell type and time point are not known. The V and J genes are TRBV6-5 and TRBJ1-2; D possibly corresponds to TRBD1 (5 bases). Sequenced input: PBMCs or a T cell subset sorted from them (not recorded which). CDR3: CASSYQGLVGYTF. CDR3 in DNA: TGTGCCAGCAGTTACCAGGGTCTGGTAGGCTACACCTTC.